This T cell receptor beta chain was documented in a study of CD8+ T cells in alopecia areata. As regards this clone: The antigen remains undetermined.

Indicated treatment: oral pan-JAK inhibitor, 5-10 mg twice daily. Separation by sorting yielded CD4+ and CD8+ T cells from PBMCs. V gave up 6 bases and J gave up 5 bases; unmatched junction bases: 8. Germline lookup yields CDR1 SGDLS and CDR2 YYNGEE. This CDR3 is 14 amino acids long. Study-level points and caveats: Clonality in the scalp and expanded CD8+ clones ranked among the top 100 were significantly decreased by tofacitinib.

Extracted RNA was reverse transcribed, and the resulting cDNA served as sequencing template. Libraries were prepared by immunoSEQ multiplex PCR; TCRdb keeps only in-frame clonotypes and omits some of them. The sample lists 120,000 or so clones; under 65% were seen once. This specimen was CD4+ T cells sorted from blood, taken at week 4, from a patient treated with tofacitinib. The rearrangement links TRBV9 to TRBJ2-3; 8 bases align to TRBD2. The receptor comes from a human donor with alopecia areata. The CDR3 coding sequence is TGTGCCAGCACCCGGGAGGGCGGAAGAGATACGCAGTATTTT. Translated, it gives CASTREGGRDTQYF.